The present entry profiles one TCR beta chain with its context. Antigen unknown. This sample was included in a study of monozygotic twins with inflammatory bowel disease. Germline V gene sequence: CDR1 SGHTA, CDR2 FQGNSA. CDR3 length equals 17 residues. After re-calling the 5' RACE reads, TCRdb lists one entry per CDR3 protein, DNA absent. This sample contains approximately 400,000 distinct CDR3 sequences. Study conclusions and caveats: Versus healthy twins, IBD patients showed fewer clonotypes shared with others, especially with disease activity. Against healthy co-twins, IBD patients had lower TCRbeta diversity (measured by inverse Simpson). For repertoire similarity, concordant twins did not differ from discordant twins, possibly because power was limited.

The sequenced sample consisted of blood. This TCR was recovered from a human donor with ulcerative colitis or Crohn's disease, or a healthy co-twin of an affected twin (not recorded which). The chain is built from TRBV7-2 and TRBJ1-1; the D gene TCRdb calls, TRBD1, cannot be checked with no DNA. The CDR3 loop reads CASSSPTESHRSAEAFF.